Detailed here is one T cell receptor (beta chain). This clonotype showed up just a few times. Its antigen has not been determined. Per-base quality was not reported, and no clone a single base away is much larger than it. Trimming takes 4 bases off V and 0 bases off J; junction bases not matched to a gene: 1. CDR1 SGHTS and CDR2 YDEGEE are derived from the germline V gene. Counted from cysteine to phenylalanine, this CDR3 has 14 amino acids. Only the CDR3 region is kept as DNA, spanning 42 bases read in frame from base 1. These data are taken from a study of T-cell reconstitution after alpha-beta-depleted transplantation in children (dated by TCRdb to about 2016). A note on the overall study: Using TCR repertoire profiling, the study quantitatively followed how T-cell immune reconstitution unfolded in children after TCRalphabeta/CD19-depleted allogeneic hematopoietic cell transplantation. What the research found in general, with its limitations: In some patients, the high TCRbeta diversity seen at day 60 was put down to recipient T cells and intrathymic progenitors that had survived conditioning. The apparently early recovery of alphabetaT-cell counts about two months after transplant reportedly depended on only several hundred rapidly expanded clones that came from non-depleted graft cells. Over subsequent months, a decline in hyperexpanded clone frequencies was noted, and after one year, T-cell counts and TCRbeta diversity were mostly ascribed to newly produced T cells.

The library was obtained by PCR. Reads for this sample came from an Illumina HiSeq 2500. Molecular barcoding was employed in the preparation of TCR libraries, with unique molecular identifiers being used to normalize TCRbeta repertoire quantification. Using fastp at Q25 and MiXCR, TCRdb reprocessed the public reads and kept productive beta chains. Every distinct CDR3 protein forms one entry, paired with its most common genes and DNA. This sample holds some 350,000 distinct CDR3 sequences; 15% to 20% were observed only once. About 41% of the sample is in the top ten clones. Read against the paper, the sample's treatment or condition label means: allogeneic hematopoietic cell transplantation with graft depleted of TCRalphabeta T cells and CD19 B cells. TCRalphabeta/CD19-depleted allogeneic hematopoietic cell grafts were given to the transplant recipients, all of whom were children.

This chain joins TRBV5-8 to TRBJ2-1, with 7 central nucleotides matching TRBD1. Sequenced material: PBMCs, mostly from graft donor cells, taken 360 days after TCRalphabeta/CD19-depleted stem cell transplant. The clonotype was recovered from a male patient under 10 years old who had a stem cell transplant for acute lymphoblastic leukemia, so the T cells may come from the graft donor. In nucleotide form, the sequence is TGTGCCAGCAGCCGGGACAGCTCCTACAATGAGCAGTTCTTC. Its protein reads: CASSRDSSYNEQFF.